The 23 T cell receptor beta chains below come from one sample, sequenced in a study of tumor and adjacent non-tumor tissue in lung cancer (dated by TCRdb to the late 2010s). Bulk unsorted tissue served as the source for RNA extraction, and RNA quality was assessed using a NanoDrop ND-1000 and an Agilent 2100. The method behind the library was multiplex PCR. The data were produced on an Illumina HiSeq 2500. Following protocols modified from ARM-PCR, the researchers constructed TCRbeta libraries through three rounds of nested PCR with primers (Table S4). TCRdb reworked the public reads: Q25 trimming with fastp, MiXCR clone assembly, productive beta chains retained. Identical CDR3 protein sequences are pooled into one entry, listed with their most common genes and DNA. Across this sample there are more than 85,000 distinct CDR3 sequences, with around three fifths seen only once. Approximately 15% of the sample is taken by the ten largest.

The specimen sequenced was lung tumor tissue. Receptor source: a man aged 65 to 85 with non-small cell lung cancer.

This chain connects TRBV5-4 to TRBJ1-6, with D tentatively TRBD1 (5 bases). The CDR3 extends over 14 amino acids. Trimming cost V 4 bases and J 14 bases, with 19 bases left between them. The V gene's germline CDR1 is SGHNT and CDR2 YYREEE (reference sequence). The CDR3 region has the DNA TGTGCCAGCAGCCTGGGACTCAGGAGTATCACCCTCCACTTT. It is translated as CASSLGLRSITLHF.

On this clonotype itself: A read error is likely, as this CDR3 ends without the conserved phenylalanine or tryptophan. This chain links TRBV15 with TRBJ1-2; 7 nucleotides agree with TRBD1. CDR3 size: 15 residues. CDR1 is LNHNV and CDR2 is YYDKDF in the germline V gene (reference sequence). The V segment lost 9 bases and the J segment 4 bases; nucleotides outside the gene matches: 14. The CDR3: CATNSEGTGAYGYTI. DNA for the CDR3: TGTGCCACTAACTCAGAAGGAACAGGGGCCTATGGCTACACCATC.

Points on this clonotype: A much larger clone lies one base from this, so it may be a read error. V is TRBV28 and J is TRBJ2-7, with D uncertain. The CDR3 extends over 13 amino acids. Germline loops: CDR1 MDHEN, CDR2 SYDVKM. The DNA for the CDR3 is TGTGCCAGCAGTTTTCTAGGATCCTACGATCAGTACTTC. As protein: CASSFLGSYDQYF. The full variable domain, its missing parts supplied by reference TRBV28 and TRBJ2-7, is DVKVTQSSRYLVKRTGEKVFLECVQDMDHENMFWYRQDPGLGLRLIYFSYDVKMKEKGDIPEGYSVSREKKERFSLILESASTNQTSMYLCASSFLGSYDQYFGPGTRLTVT.

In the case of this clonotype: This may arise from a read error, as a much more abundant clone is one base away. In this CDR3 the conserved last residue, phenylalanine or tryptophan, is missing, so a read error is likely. This CDR3 reads CASSPWTGSFTDTQYS. The CDR3 DNA sequence: TGTGCCAGCAGCCCATGGACAGGCTCATTCACAGATACGCAGTATTCT. The chain carries TRBV14 and TRBJ2-3; 7 nucleotides match TRBD1. The germline V gene has CDR1 SGHDN and CDR2 FVKESK. The CDR3 runs to 16 residues. V dropped 4 bases and J dropped 2; count of bases not matched to a gene: 9.

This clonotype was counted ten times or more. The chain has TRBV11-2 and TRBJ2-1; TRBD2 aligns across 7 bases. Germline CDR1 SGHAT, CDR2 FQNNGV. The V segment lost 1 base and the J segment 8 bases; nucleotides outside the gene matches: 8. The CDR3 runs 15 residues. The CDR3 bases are TGTGCCAGCAGCTTAGTGGGCGGGAGTGTCCATGAGCAGTTCTTC. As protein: CASSLVGGSVHEQFF.

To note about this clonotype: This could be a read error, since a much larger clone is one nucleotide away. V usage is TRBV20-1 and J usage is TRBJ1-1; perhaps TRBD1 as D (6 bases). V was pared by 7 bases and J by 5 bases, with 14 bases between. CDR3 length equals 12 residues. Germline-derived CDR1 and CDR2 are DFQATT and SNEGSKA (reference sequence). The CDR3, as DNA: TGCAGTGTTAAAGGGGGGGTTACTGAAGCTTTCTTT. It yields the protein CSVKGGVTEAFF.

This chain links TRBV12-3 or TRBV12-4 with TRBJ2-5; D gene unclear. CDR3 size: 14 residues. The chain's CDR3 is CVNSPLGLVGTQYF. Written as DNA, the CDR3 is TGTGTCAACAGTCCGCTAGGTTTAGTAGGGACCCAGTACTTC.

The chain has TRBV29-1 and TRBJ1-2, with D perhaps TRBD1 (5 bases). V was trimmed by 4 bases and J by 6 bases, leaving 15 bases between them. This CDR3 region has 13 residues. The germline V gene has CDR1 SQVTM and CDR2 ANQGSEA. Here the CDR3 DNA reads TGCAGCGTTGGATTCGGGGGTCACGATGGCTACACCTTC. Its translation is CSVGFGGHDGYTF.

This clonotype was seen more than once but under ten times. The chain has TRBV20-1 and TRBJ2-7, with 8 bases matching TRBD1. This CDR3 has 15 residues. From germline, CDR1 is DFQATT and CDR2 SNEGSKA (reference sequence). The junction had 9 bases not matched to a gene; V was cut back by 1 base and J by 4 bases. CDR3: CSARAHGRGLYEQYF. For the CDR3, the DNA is TGCAGTGCTAGAGCTCACGGCAGGGGGCTGTACGAGCAGTACTTC.

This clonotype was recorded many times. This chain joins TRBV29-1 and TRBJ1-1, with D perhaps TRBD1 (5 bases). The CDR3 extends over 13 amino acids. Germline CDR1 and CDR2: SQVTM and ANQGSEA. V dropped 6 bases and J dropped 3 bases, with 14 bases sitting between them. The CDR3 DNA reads TGCAGCGTCCGGAGACAGCGGGACACTGAAGCTTTCTTT. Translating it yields CSVRRQRDTEAFF.

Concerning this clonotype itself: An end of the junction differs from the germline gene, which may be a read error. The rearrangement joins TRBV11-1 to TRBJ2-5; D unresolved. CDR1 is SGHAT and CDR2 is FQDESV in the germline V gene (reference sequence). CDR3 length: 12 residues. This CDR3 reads CGSSLRVETQYF. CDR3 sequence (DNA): TGTGGCAGCAGCTTAAGGGTGGAGACCCAGTACTTC.

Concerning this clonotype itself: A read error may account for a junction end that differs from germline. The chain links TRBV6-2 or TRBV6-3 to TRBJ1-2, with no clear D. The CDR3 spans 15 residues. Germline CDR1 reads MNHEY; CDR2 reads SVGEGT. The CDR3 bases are TGTGCCAGCAGGTCCAGAGGGTCTTCCGACTATGGCTACAGCTTC. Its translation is CASRSRGSSDYGYSF.

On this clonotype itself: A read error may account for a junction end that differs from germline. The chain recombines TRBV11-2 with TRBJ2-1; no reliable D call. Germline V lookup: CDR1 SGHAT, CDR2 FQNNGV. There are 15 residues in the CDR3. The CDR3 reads CARSSGGARYIEQFF. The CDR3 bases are TGTGCCAGAAGCTCGGGTGGAGCGCGATACATTGAGCAGTTCTTC.

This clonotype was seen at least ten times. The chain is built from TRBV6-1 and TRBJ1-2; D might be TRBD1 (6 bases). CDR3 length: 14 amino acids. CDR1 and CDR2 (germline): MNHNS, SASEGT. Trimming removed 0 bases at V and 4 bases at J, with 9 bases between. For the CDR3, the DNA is TGTGCCAGCAGTGAAGCGCGAGGGGGCTATGGCTACACCTTC. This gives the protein CASSEARGGYGYTF.

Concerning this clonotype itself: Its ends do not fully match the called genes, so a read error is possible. CDR3 DNA sequence: TGTGCCAGTAGCCTCCGGGACAGGGTTTTTGAGACGCAGTACTTC. It codes for CASSLRDRVFETQYF. The chain joins TRBV11-1 to TRBJ2-5, with 9 bases that match TRBD1. The CDR3 is 15 amino acids. CDR1 is SGHAT, CDR2 FQDESV, per germline (reference sequence). The full variable domain, in which reference TRBV11-1 and TRBJ2-5 provide the parts outside the CDR3, is EAEVAQSPRYKITEKSQAVAFWCDPISGHATLYWYRQILGQGPELLVQFQDESVVDDSQLPKDRFSAERLKGVDSTLKIQPAELGDSAMYLCASSLRDRVFETQYFGPGTRLLVL.

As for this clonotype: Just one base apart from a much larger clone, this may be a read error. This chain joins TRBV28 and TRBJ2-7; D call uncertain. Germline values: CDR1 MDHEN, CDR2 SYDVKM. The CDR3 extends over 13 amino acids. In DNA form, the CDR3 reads TGTGACAGCACCGATCCCGAAACCTCCGAGCAGTACTTC. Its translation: CDSTDPETSEQYF. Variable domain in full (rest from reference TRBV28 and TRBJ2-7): DVKVTQSSRYLVKRTGEKVFLECVQDMDHENMFWYRQDPGLGLRLIYFSYDVKMKEKGDIPEGYSVSREKKERFSLILESASTNQTSMYLCDSTDPETSEQYFGPGTRLTVT.

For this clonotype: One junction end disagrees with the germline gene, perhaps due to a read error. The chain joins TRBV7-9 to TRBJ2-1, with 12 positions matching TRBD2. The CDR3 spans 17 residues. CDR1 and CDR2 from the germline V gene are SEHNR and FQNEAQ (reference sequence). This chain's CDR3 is CASSPAGLAGIDNEKLF. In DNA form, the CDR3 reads TGTGCCAGCAGCCCAGCAGGACTAGCGGGGATAGACAATGAGAAGCTCTTC.

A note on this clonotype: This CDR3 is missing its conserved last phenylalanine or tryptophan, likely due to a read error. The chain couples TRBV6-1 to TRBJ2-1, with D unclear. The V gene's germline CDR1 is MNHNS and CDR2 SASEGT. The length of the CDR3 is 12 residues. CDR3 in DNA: TGTACCAGCAGTGAATACGGGAATGAGCAGTTCTAC. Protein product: CTSSEYGNEQFY.

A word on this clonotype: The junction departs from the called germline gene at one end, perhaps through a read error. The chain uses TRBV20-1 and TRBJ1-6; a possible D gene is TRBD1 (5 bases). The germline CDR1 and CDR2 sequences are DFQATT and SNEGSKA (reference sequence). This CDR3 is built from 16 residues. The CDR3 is CSARPRDAGHYSALHF. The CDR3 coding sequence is TGCAGTGCTAGACCCCGGGACGCAGGCCACTATTCAGCCCTCCACTTT.

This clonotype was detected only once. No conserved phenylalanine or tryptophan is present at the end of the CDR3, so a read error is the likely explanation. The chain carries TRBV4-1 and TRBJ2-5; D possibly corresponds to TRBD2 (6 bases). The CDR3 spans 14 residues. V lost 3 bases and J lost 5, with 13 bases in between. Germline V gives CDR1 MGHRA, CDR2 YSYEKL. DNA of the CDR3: TGCGCCAGCAGCCAGGGGGGAAGCTTGGAGACCCAGTACTAC. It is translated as CASSQGGSLETQYY.

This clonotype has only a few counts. CDR3: CSARFPGSGNTIYF. The CDR3 nucleotides read TGCAGTGCTAGATTTCCGGGTTCTGGAAACACCATATATTTT. This chain links TRBV20-1 with TRBJ1-3, with D hard to call. This CDR3 contains 14 residues. Looked up from germline, CDR1 is DFQATT and CDR2 is SNEGSKA (reference sequence). V was clipped by 2 bases and J by 1 base, with 9 bases between them.

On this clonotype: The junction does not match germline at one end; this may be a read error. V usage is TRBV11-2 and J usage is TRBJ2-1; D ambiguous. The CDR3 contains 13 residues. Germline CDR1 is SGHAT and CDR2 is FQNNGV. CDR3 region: CASSFVGVNVQFF. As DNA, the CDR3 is TGTGCCAGCAGCTTCGTAGGAGTCAATGTGCAGTTCTTC.

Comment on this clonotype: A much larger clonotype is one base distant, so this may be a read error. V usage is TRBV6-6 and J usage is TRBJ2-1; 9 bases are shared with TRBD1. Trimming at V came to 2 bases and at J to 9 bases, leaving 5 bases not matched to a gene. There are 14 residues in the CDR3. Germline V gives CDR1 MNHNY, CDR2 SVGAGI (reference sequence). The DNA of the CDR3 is TGTGCCAGCAGTTACCCTGGGACAGGGAGTGAGCAGTTCTTC. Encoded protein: CASSYPGTGSEQFF.